The clone carrying this TCR beta chain occurred a few times. Antigen specificity is unknown. Germline V lookup: CDR1 MNHNS, CDR2 SASEGT. V was clipped by 5 bases and J by 1 base; unmatched bases: 2. This CDR3 region has 13 residues. These data originate in a study of yellow fever vaccine responses in identical twins. Broader study findings: Twins reportedly showed a vaccine T cell response that seemed partly convergent and partly personalized.

One entry per CDR3 protein, called by TCRdb with MiXCR from the RT-PCR reads. The sample has over 2,000 distinct CDR3 sequences, about 9.3% seen once. The chain links TRBV6-1 to TRBJ2-7; TRBD1 matches 7 bases. This sequence originates from a young woman who received the yellow fever vaccine. Sequenced material: T cells from blood (PBMCs), unsorted or a sorted subset (not recorded which), taken approximately 25 months after vaccination. The CDR3 sequence is CASSKGQSYEQYF. Written as DNA, the CDR3 is TGTGCCAGCAGTAAGGGACAGTCCTACGAGCAGTACTTC.